These 18 T cell receptor beta chains share one sample of origin, sequenced in a study of shared clonotypes between healthy human individuals. Using immunoSEQ multiplex PCR, the repertoire was profiled, and TCRdb retains in-frame clones only, with some absent. This table has 600,000 to 800,000 clones, roughly 72% appearing once. Sequenced input: memory CD4+ T cells sorted from blood. Subset: CD45RA-negative fraction. The origin of the receptors is a woman aged 30 to 39 in good health.

The gene calls are TRBV4-1 and TRBJ2-3; D ambiguous. CDR3 length: 15 residues. Trimming cost V 2 bases and J 3 bases, with 12 bases left between them. Per the germline V gene, CDR1 is MGHRA and CDR2 is YSYEKL. CDR3 protein: CASSQNPHPTDTQYF. In DNA form, the CDR3 reads TGCGCCAGCAGCCAAAACCCCCATCCGACAGATACGCAGTATTTT.

The chain is built from TRBV19 and TRBJ2-1; the match to TRBD2 covers 14 bases. The CDR3 runs 15 residues. Germline V lookup: CDR1 LNHDA, CDR2 SQIVND (reference sequence). J gave up 7 bases and V 3 bases, and 2 bases lay outside the gene matches. CDR3 residues: CASSIGTSGGNEQFF. The CDR3, as DNA: TGTGCCAGTAGTATCGGGACTAGCGGGGGAAATGAGCAGTTCTTC.

The chain combines TRBV18 with TRBJ2-1; 7 bases line up with TRBD2. This CDR3 region has 16 residues. Germline lookup yields CDR1 KGHSH and CDR2 LQKENI. V was clipped by 5 bases and J by 2 bases; unmatched bases: 9. The CDR3 loop is CASSTQLASPYNEQFF. CDR3 nucleotides: TGTGCCAGCTCAACACAACTAGCGAGTCCCTACAATGAGCAGTTCTTC.

The chain employs TRBV2 and TRBJ1-3, with unresolved D. The V end was cut by 4 bases, the J end by 4 bases, with 11 bases between. The CDR3 has 14 residues. The germline V gene encodes CDR1 SNHLY and CDR2 FYNNEI. The CDR3 DNA is TGTGCCAGCAGTGTGGAGTCTTTAGGAAACACCATATATTTT. This sequence encodes CASSVESLGNTIYF.

The gene calls are TRBV15 and TRBJ2-2; D possibly matches TRBD1 or TRBD2 (6 bases each). V was clipped by 3 bases and J by 5 bases, with 16 bases between them. From germline, CDR1 is LNHNV and CDR2 YYDKDF (reference sequence). CDR3 size: 16 residues. The CDR3 DNA reads TGTGCCACCAGCAGGCGGGACACCGGTCGAACCGGGGAGCTGTTTTTT. Translating gives CATSRRDTGRTGELFF.

Points on this clone: The junction shows a germline mismatch at one end, possibly a read error. This sequence joins TRBV4-1 and TRBJ2-1; the match to TRBD2 covers 15 bases. The CDR3 length is 17 residues. Germline V lookup: CDR1 MGHRA, CDR2 YSYEKL. CDR3 DNA: TGCGCCAGCAGCCAAGTTCGGACTAGCGGGAGGGCCGGAGAGGTTGTCTTC. Translated, it gives CASSQVRTSGRAGEVVF.

V and J are TRBV7-6 and TRBJ2-1; 13 bases are shared with TRBD2. This CDR3 has 15 residues. In germline, CDR1 is SGHVS, CDR2 FNYEAQ. The trim removed 5 bases at V and 6 bases at J, leaving 4 bases unmatched. The CDR3 loop is CASSRGTSGTNEQFF. DNA of the CDR3: TGTGCCAGCAGCCGAGGGACTAGCGGGACCAATGAGCAGTTCTTC.

This clone was detected only a few times. J is TRBJ2-3 and V is TRBV18; D is perhaps TRBD2 (5 bases). Germline lookup yields CDR1 KGHSH and CDR2 LQKENI. The CDR3 has 15 amino acids. V was shortened by 3 bases and J by 1 base, with 11 bases between the two germline ends. The CDR3 region is CASSPEVSGTDTQYF. The CDR3, as DNA: TGTGCCAGCTCACCCGAAGTTAGCGGCACAGATACGCAGTATTTT. Using reference TRBV18 and TRBJ2-3 for the parts outside the CDR3, the full variable domain is NAGVMQNPRHLVRRRGQEARLRCSPMKGHSHVYWYRQLPEEGLKFMVYLQKENIIDESGMPKERFSAEFPKEGPSILRIQQVVRGDSAAYFCASSPEVSGTDTQYFGPGTRLTVL.

The chain has TRBV2 and TRBJ2-7; D unclear. This CDR3 has 14 amino acids. Germline-derived CDR1 and CDR2 are SNHLY and FYNNEI. V dropped 6 bases and J dropped 3 bases, with 15 bases sitting between them. CDR3 sequence reads: CASSGPLSIYEQYF. DNA of the CDR3: TGTGCCAGCAGCGGGCCCCTGAGCATCTACGAGCAGTACTTC.

The chain combines TRBV14 with TRBJ2-1; TRBD2 matches 8 bases. The junction had 4 bases not matched to a gene; V was cut back by 3 bases and J by 3 bases. The CDR3 runs to 15 residues. Germline V gives CDR1 SGHDN, CDR2 FVKESK. The CDR3 loop reads CASSQGLGNYNEQFF. The CDR3 bases are TGTGCCAGCAGCCAGGGACTAGGAAACTACAATGAGCAGTTCTTC.

The chain recombines TRBV5-4 with TRBJ2-2; weak D call: TRBD2 (6 bases). Germline V gene sequence: CDR1 SGHNT, CDR2 YYREEE (reference sequence). There are 18 residues in the CDR3. V was clipped by 4 bases and J by 3 bases, with 22 bases between them. The CDR3 loop is CASSPDTPTPGDTGELFF. As DNA, the CDR3 is TGTGCCAGCAGCCCGGATACCCCTACCCCGGGGGACACCGGGGAGCTGTTTTTT.

This chain uses TRBV18 with TRBJ2-1; unclear D gene. The CDR3 length is 14 residues. The V end lost 0 bases, the J end lost 4 bases, and 7 bases lay between the germline ends. Germline V CDR1 and CDR2: KGHSH, LQKENI. This CDR3 is CASSPPLGYNEQFF. In nucleotides, the CDR3 is TGTGCCAGCTCACCACCTTTGGGTTACAATGAGCAGTTCTTC.

The gene calls are TRBV28 and TRBJ2-5; 11 bases fit TRBD2. The CDR3 has 22 residues. Trimming removed 2 bases from V and 5 bases from J; junction bases left unmatched: 25. Germline loops: CDR1 MDHEN, CDR2 SYDVKM. The DNA for the CDR3 is TGTGCCAGCAGTTTACCCCCTCGGGCCGATGTGTTAGTAGCGGGAGGGGGGGAGACCCAGTACTTC. Translation: CASSLPPRADVLVAGGGETQYF.

The V call is TRBV4-1, the J call TRBJ2-7, with TRBD2 matching 9 bases. The CDR3 extends over 16 amino acids. J lost 3 bases, V lost 0 bases, and 6 bases had no gene match. Looked up from germline, CDR1 is MGHRA and CDR2 is YSYEKL. CDR3: CASSQERAGGNYEQYF. CDR3 DNA sequence: TGCGCCAGCAGCCAAGAGAGAGCGGGGGGAAACTACGAGCAGTACTTC.

This chain links TRBV6-1 with TRBJ2-7; possibly TRBD1 for D (6 bases). From germline, CDR1 is MNHNS and CDR2 SASEGT. The CDR3 has 14 amino acids. With 6 bases removed from V and 0 bases from J, the gap between germline ends came to 12 bases. The CDR3 protein is CASSADRISYEQYF. The CDR3 region has the DNA TGTGCCAGCAGCGCCGACAGGATCTCCTACGAGCAGTACTTC.

About this clone itself: The junction shows a germline mismatch at one end, possibly a read error. The J gene is TRBJ2-1, the V gene TRBV14; the match to TRBD2 covers 9 bases. This CDR3 is 13 amino acids long. CDR1 is SGHDN, CDR2 FVKESK, per germline. CDR3 DNA sequence: TGTGCCAGCAGCCGTTTAGGCGGGAGGGCCGGCATCTTC. This gives the protein CASSRLGGRAGIF.

The chain joins TRBV6-5 to TRBJ1-3, with D possibly being TRBD1 (5 bases). The CDR3 length is 14 residues. V lost 7 bases and J 0 bases, leaving 10 bases between the germline ends. Looked up from germline, CDR1 is MNHEY and CDR2 is SVGAGI. In DNA form, the CDR3 reads TGTGCCAGCAATGGGGGGGACTCTGGAAACACCATATATTTT. It specifies CASNGGDSGNTIYF.

A few counts support this clone. The V and J genes are TRBV19 and TRBJ1-5, with 7 bases identical to TRBD1. Germline assignment: CDR1 LNHDA and CDR2 SQIVND (reference sequence). The CDR3 spans 15 residues. Trimming removed 7 bases from V and 3 bases from J; junction bases left unmatched: 9. This CDR3 reads CASKVVDRDNQPQHF. The DNA of the CDR3 is TGTGCCAGTAAGGTAGTTGACAGGGACAATCAGCCCCAGCATTTT. Complete variable domain (other parts from reference TRBV19 and TRBJ1-5): DGGITQSPKYLFRKEGQNVTLSCEQNLNHDAMYWYRQDPGQGLRLIYYSQIVNDFQKGDIAEGYSVSREKKESFPLTVTSAQKNPTAFYLCASKVVDRDNQPQHFGDGTRLSIL.